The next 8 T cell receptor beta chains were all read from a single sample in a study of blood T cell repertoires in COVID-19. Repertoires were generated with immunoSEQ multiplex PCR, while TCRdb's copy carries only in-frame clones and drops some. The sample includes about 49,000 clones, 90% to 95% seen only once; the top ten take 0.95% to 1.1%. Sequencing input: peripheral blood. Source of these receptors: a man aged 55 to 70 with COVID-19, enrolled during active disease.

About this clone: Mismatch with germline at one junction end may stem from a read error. CDR3 sequence reads: CASSQVNAQGAYF. As DNA, the CDR3 is TGTGCCAGCAGCCAAGTGAATGCGCAGGGGGCCTACTTC. The rearrangement links TRBV3-1 (or the pseudogene TRBV3-2) to TRBJ1-2, with 8 bases aligning to TRBD1. The CDR3 covers 13 residues. Germline CDR1 and CDR2: LGHDT and YNNKEL (reference sequence).

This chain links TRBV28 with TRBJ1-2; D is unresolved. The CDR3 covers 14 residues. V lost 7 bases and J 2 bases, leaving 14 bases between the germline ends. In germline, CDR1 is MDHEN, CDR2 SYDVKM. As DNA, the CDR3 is TGTGCCAGCAAGACCGATACAGTGAACTATGGCTACACCTTC. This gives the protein CASKTDTVNYGYTF.

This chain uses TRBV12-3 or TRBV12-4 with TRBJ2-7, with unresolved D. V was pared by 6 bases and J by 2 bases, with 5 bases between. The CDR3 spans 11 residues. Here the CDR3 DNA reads TGTGCCAGCAGCACGGCCTACGAGCAGTACTTC. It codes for CASSTAYEQYF.

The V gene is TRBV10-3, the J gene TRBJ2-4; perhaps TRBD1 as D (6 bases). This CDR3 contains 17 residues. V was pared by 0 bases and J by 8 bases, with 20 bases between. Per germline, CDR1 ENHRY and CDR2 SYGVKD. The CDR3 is CAISESKSTGIGDIQYF. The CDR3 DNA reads TGTGCCATCAGTGAGTCAAAATCGACAGGCATCGGGGACATTCAGTACTTC.

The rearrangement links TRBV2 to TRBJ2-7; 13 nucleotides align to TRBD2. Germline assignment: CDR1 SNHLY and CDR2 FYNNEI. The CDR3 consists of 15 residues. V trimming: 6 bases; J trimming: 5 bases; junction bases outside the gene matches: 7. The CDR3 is CASRQLAGGPNEQYF. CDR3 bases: TGTGCCAGCAGACAACTAGCGGGAGGGCCGAACGAGCAGTACTTC.

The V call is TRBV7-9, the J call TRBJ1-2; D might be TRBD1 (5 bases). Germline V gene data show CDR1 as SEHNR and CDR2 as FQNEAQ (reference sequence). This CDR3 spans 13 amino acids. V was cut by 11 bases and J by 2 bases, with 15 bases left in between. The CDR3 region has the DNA TGTGCCGTCACCCACGGGGGGAACTATGGCTACACCTTC. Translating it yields CAVTHGGNYGYTF.

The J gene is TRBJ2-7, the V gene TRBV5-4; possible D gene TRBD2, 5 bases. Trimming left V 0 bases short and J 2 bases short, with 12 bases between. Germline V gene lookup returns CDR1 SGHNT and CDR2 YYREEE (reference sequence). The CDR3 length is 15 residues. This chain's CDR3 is CASSLAREFPYEQYF. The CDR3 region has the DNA TGTGCCAGCAGCTTGGCCCGGGAATTTCCCTACGAGCAGTACTTC.

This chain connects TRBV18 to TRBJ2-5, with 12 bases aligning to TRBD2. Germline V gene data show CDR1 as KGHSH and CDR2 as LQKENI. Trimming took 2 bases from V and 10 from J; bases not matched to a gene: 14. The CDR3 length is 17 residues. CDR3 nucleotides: TGTGCCAGCTCACCATCCGGGACTAGCGGGTTTCTTGGTGGCCAGTACTTC. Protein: CASSPSGTSGFLGGQYF.